A selection of T cell receptor beta chains follows, all from one sample in a study of cytotoxic CD8 clonotypes in ibrutinib-treated CLL. Sequenced by immunoSEQ multiplex PCR; TCRdb stores in-frame clones only, minus some. Here the sample spans about 160,000 clones, roughly 77% being singletons. The sequences come from PBMCs, collected after 12 months of ibrutinib treatment. These receptors all stem from a human donor with chronic lymphocytic leukemia. CDR3s include the opening cysteine and the closing phenylalanine or tryptophan. The D gene is left open where the match is weak. Expanded clones are given a class, and other clones once, few, many or no size at all.

TRBJ2-7	TRBV19	.	.	TGTGCCAGTAGTATAGTCGGGGCGAGCTCCTACGAGCAGTACTTC	CASSIVGASSYEQYF
TRBJ2-1	TRBV7-9	.	TRBD2	TGTGCCAGCAGCTTAACGAGGGGACTAGCGGGGTACTCCTACAATGAGCAGTTCTTC	CASSLTRGLAGYSYNEQFF
TRBJ1-6	TRBV28	.	.	TGTGCCAGCCGGGAATCGGTCAATTCACCCCTCCACTTT	CASRESVNSPLHF
TRBJ1-3	TRBV7-2	.	.	TGTGCCAGCAGGGGGGGTCGCTCTGGAAACACCATATATTTT	CASRGGRSGNTIYF
TRBJ1-5	TRBV29-1	.	.	TGCAGCGTGCTCGAGGGGCGGCAGCCCCAGCATTTT	CSVLEGRQPQHF
TRBJ2-7	TRBV4-2	once	.	TGTGCCAGCAGCCCTGCAGTCCGGGACGGGTACGAGCAGTACTTC	CASSPAVRDGYEQYF
TRBJ2-4	TRBV7-6	.	.	TGTGCCAGCAGCCCAACAGGGCTGGGTATTCAGTACTTC	CASSPTGLGIQYF
TRBJ1-2	TRBV5-1	few	TRBD1	TGCGCCAGCGAAGGGGTCGGGACAGATGGGTTTTGGGGCTACACCTTC	CASEGVGTDGFWGYTF
TRBJ1-1	TRBV6-4	.	.	TGTGCCAGCAGTGCAAGCGGACCGCCGGCAATGAACACTGAAGCTTTCTTT	CASSASGPPAMNTEAFF
TRBJ1-1	TRBV2	.	.	TGTGCCAGCAGTTCCTTCTGGGCAGGGAGGACTGAAGCTTTCTTT	CASSSFWAGRTEAFF
TRBJ2-7	TRBV28	few	.	TGTGCCAGCAGTACCCCGGACCAACAGTTCCCCTACGAGCAGTACTTC	CASSTPDQQFPYEQYF
TRBJ2-7	TRBV28	.	.	TGTGCCAGCGGTTACGAGCAGTACTTC	CASGYEQYF
TRBJ2-1	TRBV19	once	.	TGTGCCAGTAGTATCATTAGCGGTACAAGCTCCTACAATGAGCAGTTCTTC	CASSIISGTSSYNEQFF
TRBJ2-5	TRBV11-2	.	TRBD2	TGTGCCAGCAGCCCGTATAGCGGGAGCGGCCAAGAGACCCAGTACTTC	CASSPYSGSGQETQYF
TRBJ1-5	TRBV6-5	.	.	TGTGCCAGCAGACAGGGAACACAACAGCCCCAGCATTTT	CASRQGTQQPQHF
TRBJ1-4	TRBV4-1	.	.	TGCGCCAGCAGCCGCCCAGTATGGAACGCTGGGGAAAAACTGTTTTTT	CASSRPVWNAGEKLFF
TRBJ1-2	TRBV11-2	.	.	TGTGCCAGCAGCTTAGAAAGGGTCTATGGCTACACCTTC	CASSLERVYGYTF
TRBJ2-1	TRBV4-3	.	.	TGCGCCAGCAGCCAAGGAACGGGGGCGAGGAATGAGCAGTTCTTC	CASSQGTGARNEQFF
TRBJ2-7	TRBV6-5	.	TRBD1	TGTGCCAGCAGCCAGGACAGGATCGGCGGCGAGCAGTACTTC	CASSQDRIGGEQYF
TRBJ2-4	TRBV21-1	.	.	TGTGCCAGCGCGCTTAGTCGTGGGGGGCATGACATTCAGTACTTC	CASALSRGGHDIQYF
TRBJ1-5	TRBV30	.	.	TGTGCCTGGAGTACCCTGCAAAATCAGCCCCAGCATTTT	CAWSTLQNQPQHF
TRBJ2-5	TRBV18	.	TRBD2	TGTGCCAGCTCACTGGACTTCAAAGGGACTAGCGCGCAAGAGACCCAGTACTTC	CASSLDFKGTSAQETQYF
TRBJ1-5	TRBV5-6	.	.	TGTGCCAGCAGCTTGAAAAGTCAGCCCCAGCATTTT	CASSLKSQPQHF
TRBJ1-1	TRBV29-1	few	.	TGCAGCGTTGTTGAACGAACTGAAGCTTTCTTT	CSVVERTEAFF
TRBJ2-7	TRBV9	once	TRBD2	TGTGCCAGCAGCGTTGGCCTGGCGGGACTAGTGGGCTACGAGCAGTACTTC	CASSVGLAGLVGYEQYF
TRBJ2-7	TRBV29-1	few	TRBD2	TGCAGCGTTGTTCCAGCGGGGGGCTACGAGCAGTACTTC	CSVVPAGGYEQYF
TRBJ1-2	TRBV28	.	.	TGTGCCAGCAGTTTGAGGAGGGGGAGAGGAGGCTACACCTTC	CASSLRRGRGGYTF
TRBJ1-5	TRBV10-3	.	.	TGTGCCATCAGTGAGTTAGAGAATCAGCCCCAGCATTTT	CAISELENQPQHF
TRBJ2-3	TRBV28	few	TRBD1	TGTGCCAGCAGTTTGCCGGGACAGGGCGGAGATACGCAGTATTTT	CASSLPGQGGDTQYF
TRBJ1-1	TRBV4-3	.	.	TGCGCCAGCAGCCAAGAGTACACTTTGAACACTGAAGCTTTCTTT	CASSQEYTLNTEAFF
TRBJ2-6	TRBV19	few	.	TGTGCCAGTAGGGCTGGGGCCAACGTCCTGACTTTC	CASRAGANVLTF
TRBJ1-3	TRBV5-6	once	TRBD1	TGTGCCAGCAGCTGGGGAACAGGGGCGCCTAGAAACACCATATATTTT	CASSWGTGAPRNTIYF
TRBJ1-1	TRBV19	.	TRBD1	TGTGCCAGTGCTATGGGGGGCAGGGGGACTGAAGCTTTCTTT	CASAMGGRGTEAFF
TRBJ2-1	TRBV5-4	once	TRBD1	TGTGCCAGCAGCTTGGGACAGGGTGATTTCATAGAGTTCTTC	CASSLGQGDFIEFF
TRBJ1-3	TRBV30	.	.	TGTGCCTGGAGTGTGAGCAGCTCTGGAAACACCATATATTTT	CAWSVSSSGNTIYF